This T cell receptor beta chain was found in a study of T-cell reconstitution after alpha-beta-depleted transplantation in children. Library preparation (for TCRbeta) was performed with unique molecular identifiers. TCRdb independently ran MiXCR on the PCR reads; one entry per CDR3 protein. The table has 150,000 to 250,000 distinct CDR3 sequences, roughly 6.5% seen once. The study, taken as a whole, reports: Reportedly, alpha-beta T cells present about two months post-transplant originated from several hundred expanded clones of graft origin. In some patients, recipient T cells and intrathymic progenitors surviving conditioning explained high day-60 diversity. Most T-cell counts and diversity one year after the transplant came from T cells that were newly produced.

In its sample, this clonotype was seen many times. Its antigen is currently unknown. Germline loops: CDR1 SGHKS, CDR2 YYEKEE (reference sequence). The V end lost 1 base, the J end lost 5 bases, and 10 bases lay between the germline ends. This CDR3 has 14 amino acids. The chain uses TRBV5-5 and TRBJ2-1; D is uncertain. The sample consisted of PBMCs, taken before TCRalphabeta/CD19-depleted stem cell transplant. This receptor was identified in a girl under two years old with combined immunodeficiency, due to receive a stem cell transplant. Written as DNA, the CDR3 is TGTGCCAGCAGCTTGACGGCAGCTAACAATGAGCAGTTCTTC. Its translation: CASSLTAANNEQFF.